This T cell receptor (beta chain) was obtained from a study of T cells after yellow fever vaccination. Study details: For low cell numbers, libraries were made with SMART-Seq v4 Ultra Low Input. Points from the study as a whole: Clones from primary vaccination mostly reappeared after the booster (96% CD4, over 85% CD8). Some clonotypes were seen in both the CD4 and the CD8 compartments. These made up a small share and likely arose from convergent recombination.

A universal primer site and UMIs were added as TCR cDNA was made by 5'RACE template switching. Via MiXCR, TCRdb re-called the 5' RACE reads, giving one row per CDR3 protein. The data hold a few hundred thousand distinct CDR3 sequences, with about a sixth observed a single time. V was clipped by 0 bases and J by 5 bases, with 10 bases between them. Per germline, CDR1 SGHVS and CDR2 FNYEAQ. This CDR3 is built from 14 residues. Of note for this clonotype: Its cognate antigen is unknown.

This chain connects TRBV7-6 to TRBJ2-5; D ambiguous. The sequence derives from a man in his late teens or twenties who received the YFV17D yellow fever vaccine. Sequencing was performed on PBMCs, taken roughly 5 days after the first yellow fever vaccination. CDR3 region: CASSLAPGWETQYF. The DNA for the CDR3 is TGTGCCAGCAGCTTAGCCCCAGGATGGGAGACCCAGTACTTC. Complete variable domain (other parts from reference TRBV7-6 and TRBJ2-5): GAGVSQSPRYKVTKRGQDVALRCDPISGHVSLYWYRQALGQGPEFLTYFNYEAQQDKSGLPNDRFSAERPEGSISTLTIQRTEQRDSAMYRCASSLAPGWETQYFGPGTRLLVL.